This TCR beta chain was captured by sequencing in a study of blood T cell repertoires in COVID-19. Study-level information: Material from acute and convalescent COVID-19 was sourced from the United States, Italy and Spain. Sample material is recorded as cDNA or gDNA derived from T cells, B-cell-depleted T cells, or PBMCs.

CDR1 is SGHDN, CDR2 FVKESK, per germline. The ends lost 6 bases at V and 6 bases at J; junction bases unmatched: 8. This CDR3 has 14 amino acids. Original analysis: Scientists estimated how many nucleated cells there were by amplifying reference gene primers. TCRdb's table, derived via immunoSEQ multiplex PCR, lists solely in-frame clones and lacks some. That table gives V, J and clone size, and the DNA gave D and trimming. The table has about 110,000 clones, around three quarters seen once. This chain links TRBV14 with TRBJ2-3; 8 bases line up with TRBD2. Source material: peripheral blood. This clonotype originated in a human donor in a cohort sampled during active or convalescent COVID-19. The DNA of the CDR3 is TGTGCCAGCAGGAGAGCGGGAGCGGCGGATACGCAGTATTTT. It codes for CASRRAGAADTQYF. Looking up the rest from reference TRBV14 and TRBJ2-3 gives the full variable domain: EAGVTQFPSHSVIEKGQTVTLRCDPISGHDNLYWYRRVMGKEIKFLLHFVKESKQDESGMPNNRFLAERTGGTYSTLKVQPAELEDSGVYFCASRRAGAADTQYFGPGTRLTVL.